Listed here are 8 T cell receptor beta chains from one sample, sequenced in a study of T cell responses to AZD1222 COVID-19 vaccine. TCRdb keeps only in-frame clones here, not all; method: immunoSEQ multiplex PCR. The table lists 100,000 to 120,000 clones, roughly 92% of them singletons. This sample comprised peripheral blood, obtained 28 days after the second AZD1222 dose. All receptors come from an adult who received the AZD1222 COVID-19 vaccine.

The V gene is TRBV12-3 or TRBV12-4, the J gene TRBJ2-3, with D unclear. CDR3 length equals 11 residues. V lost 7 bases to trimming and J lost 6 bases, with 8 bases between them. Written as DNA, the CDR3 is TGTGCCAGCACCCAAACGGATACGCAGTATTTT. Encoded protein: CASTQTDTQYF.

V and J are TRBV7-2 and TRBJ2-2, with D possibly being TRBD1 (6 bases). This CDR3 is built from 15 residues. Trimming pared 3 bases from V and 5 bases from J, leaving 13 bases between. Germline CDR1 reads SGHTA; CDR2 reads FQGNSA. This CDR3 reads CASSFPSTGTGELFF. Here the CDR3 DNA reads TGTGCCAGCAGCTTTCCTTCTACAGGGACCGGGGAGCTGTTTTTT.

V is TRBV3-1 (or the pseudogene TRBV3-2) and J is TRBJ2-2; tentative D call: TRBD1 (5 bases). Trimming removed 0 bases from V and 4 bases from J, with 21 bases in between. Germline CDR1 and CDR2: LGHDT and YNNKEL (reference sequence). The CDR3 has 19 amino acids. The CDR3 region has the DNA TGTGCCAGCAGCCAAGATCTTTTGGTTTGGGGCAGAGGCACCGGGGAGCTGTTTTTT. Translating gives CASSQDLLVWGRGTGELFF.

The gene calls are TRBV7-2 and TRBJ1-4, with D tentatively TRBD1 (6 bases). This CDR3 region has 15 residues. Trimming pared 2 bases from V and 5 bases from J, leaving 12 bases between. CDR1 SGHTA and CDR2 FQGNSA come from the germline V gene. The CDR3 nucleotides are TGTGCCAGCAGCTTAATCGGGGGCAGGAATGAAAAACTGTTTTTT. It is translated as CASSLIGGRNEKLFF. The full variable domain, in which reference TRBV7-2 and TRBJ1-4 provide the parts outside the CDR3, is GAGVSQSPSNKVTEKGKDVELRCDPISGHTALYWYRQSLGQGLEFLIYFQGNSAPDKSGLPSDRFSAERTGGSVSTLTIQRTQQEDSAVYLCASSLIGGRNEKLFFGSGTQLSVL.

This clone occurred a few times. The chain links TRBV7-9 to TRBJ1-2; 7 bases fit TRBD1. The CDR3 extends over 13 amino acids. Trimming at V came to 0 bases and at J to 7 bases, leaving 2 bases not matched to a gene. CDR1 SEHNR and CDR2 FQNEAQ come from the germline V gene (reference sequence). The CDR3 reads CASSLAGGTGYTF. CDR3 nucleotides: TGTGCCAGCAGCTTAGCAGGGGGCACTGGCTACACCTTC.

The gene calls are TRBV5-4 and TRBJ2-7; no definite D call. The CDR3 totals 14 residues. The germline V gene encodes CDR1 SGHNT and CDR2 YYREEE (reference sequence). Trimming cost V 4 bases and J 7 bases, with 18 bases left between them. Written as DNA, the CDR3 is TGTGCCAGCAGCCTTGAGCTGGTTCCTCGTGAGCAGTACTTC. Protein sequence: CASSLELVPREQYF.

The CDR3 nucleotides read TGTGCCAGCAGCCGGGAGGGTAGAGGCGGTGAGCAGTTCTTC. Translating gives CASSREGRGGEQFF. The V gene is TRBV5-4, the J gene TRBJ2-1; 8 positions match TRBD2. Trimming took 4 bases from V and 9 from J; bases not matched to a gene: 9. The CDR3 length is 14 residues. Germline lookup yields CDR1 SGHNT and CDR2 YYREEE (reference sequence).

The chain joins TRBV10-3 to TRBJ2-1; 13 positions agree with TRBD2. In germline, CDR1 is ENHRY, CDR2 SYGVKD. The CDR3 covers 15 residues. The V gene end was trimmed by 7 bases and the J gene end by 9 bases; junction bases not matched to a gene: 9. Here the CDR3 DNA reads TGTGCCATCAAACCCGGGACTAGCGGGGCTGCTGAGCAGTTCTTC. It encodes CAIKPGTSGAAEQFF.